The source of this T cell receptor (beta chain) is a study of blood T cell repertoires in COVID-19. Study-wide context: Sample material is recorded as cDNA or gDNA derived from T cells, B-cell-depleted T cells, or PBMCs.

In the authors' methods: For nucleated cells, counts were estimated from reference gene primer amplification. Profiling relied on immunoSEQ multiplex PCR, and the TCRdb table lists in-frame clones only, not all of them. The V and J calls and clone size were taken over from that table, and D and trimming were inferred from the DNA. The sample has 250,000 or so clones; roughly 88% are singletons. Living in 24 US areas, the participants were between roughly 18 and 90 years of age. Clinical history as reported by participants underpinned cohort assignment. The sequencing sample was made of PBMCs or T cells enriched from blood (not recorded which). The sequence was obtained from a woman between 40 and 55 years old with acute COVID-19.

As DNA, the CDR3 is TGCAGCGTTGCTTCGAGTCCCAATCAGCCCCAGCATTTT. Amino acids: CSVASSPNQPQHF. The chain recombines TRBV29-1 with TRBJ1-5; D is unclear. Germline CDR1 and CDR2: SQVTM and ANQGSEA. V dropped 4 bases and J dropped 3 bases, with 10 bases sitting between them. The CDR3 is made up of 13 amino acids.